This entry features one T cell receptor (beta chain) sequence. What antigen it recognizes has not been identified. One base away there is no much larger clone; base qualities are not given. The method was RACE. TCRdb shows the sequencer as NextSeq 500. During library preparation, unique molecular identifiers were attached to individual cDNA molecules so that TCRs could be counted in a quantitative, reproducible way. From each blood RNA sample, both TCR alpha and TCR beta chains were sequenced. The paper's data handling went like this. A median of about 87,000 TCRs per sample was observed, with a range of about 20,000 to 690,600. The Decombinator software suite was used to annotate V, J and CDR3 in the TCR reads. To make PS versus PT1 abundance plots, every sample was subsampled to the same number of TCRs (28,000). TCRs were defined as expanded if absent before sensitization and observed at least eight times at the 2-week time point. Through fastp at Q25 and MiXCR, TCRdb rebuilt clones from the public reads, retaining in-frame beta chains. When rows share a CDR3 protein, they turn into one entry using the most common DNA and genes. TCRdb's processing, not the authors' own work, is the source of the V and J calls. Across this sample there are about 42,000 distinct CDR3 sequences, with about 8.9% seen only once. The ten largest make up 15% of the sample.

Reading the label with the study, this specimen's time point is: patch test 2, 6 weeks after DPC sensitization. Interpreted using the paper, the treatment or condition label stands for: therapeutic diphenylcyclopropenone sensitization with weekly scalp DPC. Blood at each patch-test visit was drawn before the patch test was applied. Eligible patients were aged 18 to 70, diagnosed with alopecia, deemed suitable for DPC therapy, and excluded if pregnant. Total RNA was extracted from unfractionated whole blood that had been collected in Tempus Blood RNA tubes. Based on the germline V gene, the CDR1 and CDR2 sequences are SGDLS and YYNGEE. The trim is 0 bases for V and 4 bases for J, with a gap of 7 bases between the germline ends. The CDR3 contains 13 residues, cysteine and phenylalanine counted. Solely the CDR3 DNA is kept, with 39 bases framed from the first base. These data belong to a study of human T cells and chemical hapten exposure (dated by TCRdb to the early 2020s). About the investigation overall: For sensitization, 2% DPC in acetone was applied to an approximately 2 cm by approximately 2 cm area of upper inner arm skin. This study followed changes in the peripheral blood TCR repertoire in vivo during primary and secondary sensitization of alopecia patients to the hapten diphenylcyclopropenone (DPC). Patch testing was performed on the upper back with Finn chambers containing 0.01% DPC, and the patch tests were scored after 6 days according to International Contact Dermatitis Research Group standards. The patient cohort, mostly female, included alopecia areata with under or over 50% scalp involvement, alopecia totalis and alopecia universalis. For TCR sequencing, blood came from about 28 alopecia patients at anywhere from one to four time points (pre-sensitization, 2, 6 and 24 weeks). Libraries were combined into a pool for sequencing, and differences in TCR yield between samples came mainly from small differences in library volumes within the pool. Patients additionally received weekly therapeutic DPC doses to the scalp throughout the roughly 25-week study period. Blood was sampled from patients pre-sensitization (week 0) and at 2, 6 and about 24 weeks after DPC sensitization. Points the paper makes about the study in general: All patients had alopecia, a presumed autoimmune disease, so their immune response might differ from that of healthy individuals. Patch test score correlated positively with the number of PT1 expanded TCRs, reaching significance at thresholds 8, 16 and 32 but not at 4. Significantly more large CDR3 similarity clusters were formed by expanded TCRs than by pre-sensitization or healthy control sets, consistent with antigen-driven responses. DPC sensitization did not change how many TCRs were above 1 in 1000 frequency, and no evidence was found of alterations in global repertoire structure. Repeated subsampling changed both the strength of the expansion versus patch-test correlation and the threshold at which that correlation became significant.

Source: whole blood, taken in connection with sensitization to the hapten diphenylcyclopropenone (DPC). This TCR came from a woman aged 35 to 49 with alopecia areata. Some clones in this sample may be carry-over from other donors' samples. The rearranged chain carries TRBV9 and TRBJ1-1, with no reliable assignment of the D segment. The DNA sequence is as follows: TGTGCCAGCAGCGTAGGTGATACCACTGAAGCTTTCTTT. This is translated as CASSVGDTTEAFF.